The sample holds a few counts of the clone carrying this T cell receptor (beta chain). Its cognate antigen is unknown. V was shortened by 1 base and J by 8 bases, with 14 bases between the two germline ends. The CDR3 loop spans 14 amino acids. Next came a second PCR, run for about 7 to 12 cycles, which used a sample-barcoded 5' primer along with a J-beta primer mix. Each cDNA molecule, via a template-switch adaptor with 12 random nucleotides, was tagged. Each of the samples gave a minimum of 2.5 million paired-end reads that contained CDR3. TCRdb re-derived calls from the 5' RACE reads in MiXCR, one entry per CDR3 protein. The top ten hold about 15% of the sample, which has hundreds of thousands of distinct CDR3 sequences, about 30% seen once. This specimen comes from a study of blood T cells in healthy people across ages. Study-wide results and caveats: It was not known whether donors were CMV positive (a possible confounder of expanded clonotype changes).

The study isolated at least 6.5 million PBMCs from each sample. What was sequenced was blood. The chain is built from TRBV12-3 or TRBV12-4 and TRBJ1-2; a possible D gene is TRBD1 (6 bases). This sequence originates from an elderly woman in good health. Written as DNA, the CDR3 is TGTGCCAGCAGTTTAGAGGAGGGGGGCCTGGGCTACACCTTC. Protein sequence: CASSLEEGGLGYTF.